This T cell receptor (beta chain) was sequenced for a study of molecular identifiers for immune sequencing clone quantification. CDR3 size: 15 residues. J was trimmed by 1 base and V by 5 bases; bases with no gene match: 8. The germline CDR1 and CDR2 sequences are SEHNR and FQNEAQ (reference sequence). Library preparation followed earlier protocols using designated TCR primers. From the PCR reads, TCRdb called clonotypes with MiXCR, one entry per CDR3 protein. Altogether more than 450,000 distinct CDR3 sequences are present, around a fifth being singletons, with the ten largest covering around 0.84%. With 10%, 30% or 50% of RNA, about 17,000 to 1,000,000 naive CD8 T cells were sequenced. Only a few counts were recorded for this clonotype. The antigen remains undetermined. Study findings and constraints: Detectable among more than 800,000 naive cells, according to reports, was Jurkat TCR RNA spiked in from one cell. More than 99% of effector molecules, versus under 1% of naive-cell molecules, belonged to clones above 20 RNA copies.

This chain joins TRBV7-9 and TRBJ2-7; TRBD1 agrees at 7 bases. The sample comprised naive CD8+ T cells from blood, with Jurkat cell RNA spiked in. Subset meaning: FACS-sorted CD8+CD4-CCR7+CD45RA+ naive T cells. The source of this sequence is a human donor in good health. Some libraries in this study had Jurkat cell RNA spiked in. The CDR3 spells CASSPPGQQSYEQYF. The CDR3 DNA is TGTGCCAGCAGCCCACCGGGACAGCAGTCCTACGAGCAGTACTTC.